These 2 T cell receptor beta chains were sequenced from one sample in a study of cytomegalovirus exposure and HLA in healthy donors. Both 60 Vbeta primers and 13 Jbeta primers went into the PCR. Only in-frame clones appear in the TCRdb table, and some are missing; sequencing was by immunoSEQ multiplex PCR. Here the sample spans roughly 220,000 clones, approximately 70% being singletons. The sequencing sample was made of PBMCs. Every receptor here comes from a man aged 35 to 55 in good health and CMV-seropositive.

The rearrangement uses TRBV5-6 and TRBJ1-5, with D unclear. Germline CDR1 is SGHDT and CDR2 is YYEEEE. The CDR3 consists of 13 residues. V lost 4 bases, J lost 5 bases, and 10 bases lay in between. CDR3 loop: CASSLGDYQPQHF. The CDR3 DNA follows: TGTGCCAGCAGCCTCGGGGATTATCAGCCCCAGCATTTT.

The chain employs TRBV5-6 and TRBJ2-1, with D uncertain. This CDR3 region has 14 residues. Trimming took 3 bases from V and 6 from J, leaving 13 bases between them. The V gene's germline CDR1 is SGHDT and CDR2 YYEEEE. CDR3 amino acids: CASSWSPESNEQFF. The DNA for the CDR3 is TGTGCCAGCAGCTGGAGCCCAGAGTCCAATGAGCAGTTCTTC.